The 6 T cell receptor beta chains listed next were all sequenced from one sample in a study of T cell responses to AZD1222 COVID-19 vaccine (dated by TCRdb to the early 2020s). The library was prepared using the immunoSEQ multiplex PCR assay. This is the immuneACCESS table as TCRdb keeps it, with only in-frame sequences that have V and J called. A part of the clones is gone; compared with another copy, unresolved V genes explain less than half, and the rest is unexplained. The sample yields about 130,000 clones; approximately 86% were counted once. The ten largest account for about 1.5% of the sample. The time point label, as the study defines it: baseline before first vaccination. The input for sequencing was peripheral blood, taken on day 0 of AZD1222 vaccination. Receptors were obtained from an adult in good health.

This chain joins TRBV3-1 (or the pseudogene TRBV3-2) and TRBJ2-7, with 9 bases identical to TRBD2. The germline V gene encodes CDR1 LGHDT and CDR2 YNNKEL (reference sequence). The junction had 9 bases not matched to a gene; V was cut back by 2 bases and J by 1 base. The CDR3 is 17 amino acids. The DNA for the CDR3 is TGTGCCAGCAGCCAACCGAGAGAGGGACTAGCATCCTACGAGCAGTACTTC. Amino acid sequence: CASSQPREGLASYEQYF.

CDR3 residues: CASQKNTEAFF. CDR3 DNA sequence: TGTGCCAGCCAAAAGAACACTGAAGCTTTCTTT. The chain joins TRBV19 to TRBJ1-1; D remains ambiguous. V lost 9 bases, J lost 1 base, and 6 bases lay in between. Germline loops: CDR1 LNHDA, CDR2 SQIVND (reference sequence). The CDR3 length is 11 residues. Supplemented by reference TRBV19 and TRBJ1-1, the full variable domain reads DGGITQSPKYLFRKEGQNVTLSCEQNLNHDAMYWYRQDPGQGLRLIYYSQIVNDFQKGDIAEGYSVSREKKESFPLTVTSAQKNPTAFYLCASQKNTEAFFGQGTRLTVV.

The CDR3 loop is CASSDQGGGTDTQYF. As DNA, the CDR3 is TGTGCCAGCAGTGACCAGGGGGGGGGCACAGATACGCAGTATTTT. The chain carries TRBV6-4 and TRBJ2-3; D tentatively fits TRBD1 or TRBD2 (7 bases each). This CDR3 comprises 15 residues. CDR1 is MRHNA and CDR2 is SNTAGT in the germline V gene. V was cut by 2 bases and J by 1 base, with 10 bases left in between.

The V call is TRBV29-1, the J call TRBJ1-2; D is undetermined. CDR3 size: 13 residues. Trimming removed 5 bases at V and 1 base at J, with 11 bases between. Germline V gene sequence: CDR1 SQVTM, CDR2 ANQGSEA. The CDR3 nucleotides are TGCAGCGTTTCTATCGGTTTTAACTATGGCTACACCTTC. It is translated as CSVSIGFNYGYTF. Filled out from reference TRBV29-1 and TRBJ1-2, the complete variable domain reads SAVISQKPSRDICQRGTSLTIQCQVDSQVTMMFWYRQQPGQSLTLIATANQGSEATYESGFVIDKFPISRPNLTFSTLTVSNMSPEDSSIYLCSVSIGFNYGYTFGSGTRLTVV.

The chain joins TRBV24-1 to TRBJ2-2; D call uncertain. Per the germline V gene, CDR1 is KGHDR and CDR2 is SFDVKD. The CDR3 has 13 amino acids. The V end was cut by 5 bases, the J end by 6 bases, with 9 bases between. CDR3 sequence (DNA): TGTGCCACCAGTGCCTCACGGGCCGGGGAGCTGTTTTTT. Amino acid sequence: CATSASRAGELFF.

V usage is TRBV21-1 and J usage is TRBJ1-4; TRBD1, the table's D call, lacks a check against the DNA. TRBV21-1 is reported as a pseudogene. The CDR3 extends over 16 amino acids. The CDR3 protein is CASSERNREIGEKLFF. The CDR3 coding sequence is TGTGCCAGCAGCGAAAGAAACAGGGAAATCGGCGAAAAACTGTTTTTT.